These 25 T cell receptor beta chains originate from one sample sequenced in a study of blood T cell repertoires in COVID-19. Sequencing was performed with immunoSEQ multiplex PCR; in TCRdb, only in-frame clones are kept and a portion is missing. The sample shows roughly 290,000 clones, 80% to 90% of them seen only once. The specimen sequenced was peripheral blood. The source of these receptors is a woman in her forties or fifties who had recovered from COVID-19.

The chain carries TRBV4-3 and TRBJ2-1, with a tentative D call TRBD2 (5 bases). V gave up 2 bases and J gave up 10 bases, with 12 bases separating them. This CDR3 spans 13 amino acids. Germline V gene sequence: CDR1 LGHNA, CDR2 YSLEER. CDR3 protein: CASSQLLAGEQFF. CDR3 bases: TGCGCCAGCAGCCAACTTCTAGCCGGCGAGCAGTTCTTC.

The rearrangement links TRBV29-1 to TRBJ1-3; 8 bases fit TRBD1. Germline V CDR1 and CDR2: SQVTM, ANQGSEA. Trimming removed 6 bases from V and 6 bases from J; junction bases left unmatched: 4. The CDR3 consists of 12 residues. CDR3 in DNA: TGCAGCGTCACTCAGGGGGCAAACACCATATATTTT. Translation gives CSVTQGANTIYF.

CDR3 DNA sequence: TGTGCCAGCAGTGTTGGTAGCGGGGCCGAACTTAGCACAGATACGCAGTATTTT. Amino acid sequence: CASSVGSGAELSTDTQYF. J is TRBJ2-3 and V is TRBV6-4, with TRBD2 matching 8 bases. The CDR3 sequence is 18 residues long. Germline V lookup: CDR1 MRHNA, CDR2 SNTAGT. The J segment lost 0 bases and the V segment lost 4 bases, leaving 12 bases of the junction unmatched.

Concerning this clone itself: Sequence at one end of the junction differs from germline and may be a read error. This rearrangement joins TRBV7-2 to TRBJ1-6; D ambiguous. Germline V gene lookup returns CDR1 SGHTA and CDR2 FQGNSA. CDR3 size: 13 residues. The CDR3 nucleotides read TGTGCCAGCAGCTACCAATTGAGGTCGAAGCCCTTCTTT. Translation: CASSYQLRSKPFF.

The V and J genes are TRBV24-1 and TRBJ1-2; no clear D. Per germline, CDR1 KGHDR and CDR2 SFDVKD. V lost 7 bases and J lost 6, with 11 bases in between. There are 12 residues in the CDR3. CDR3 nucleotides: TGTGCCACCAGAGGCCCGGAGGATGGCTACACCTTC. Translating it yields CATRGPEDGYTF.

The chain uses TRBV19 and TRBJ1-5; D might be TRBD1 (6 bases). V shed 7 bases and J shed 6 bases, with 16 bases lying between them. Per the germline V gene, CDR1 is LNHDA and CDR2 is SQIVND (reference sequence). The CDR3 runs to 14 residues. The CDR3 is CASTAGRGSQPQHF. CDR3 sequence (DNA): TGTGCCAGTACCGCCGGCAGGGGCAGTCAGCCCCAGCATTTT. The full variable domain, rest sourced from reference TRBV19 and TRBJ1-5, is DGGITQSPKYLFRKEGQNVTLSCEQNLNHDAMYWYRQDPGQGLRLIYYSQIVNDFQKGDIAEGYSVSREKKESFPLTVTSAQKNPTAFYLCASTAGRGSQPQHFGDGTRLSIL.

The V gene is TRBV7-2, the J gene TRBJ1-1, with 7 bases aligning to TRBD1. Germline CDR1 SGHTA, CDR2 FQGNSA. CDR3 length: 15 amino acids. V dropped 3 bases and J dropped 0; count of bases not matched to a gene: 4. CDR3 amino acids: CASSFSTGVNTEAFF. In nucleotides, the CDR3 is TGTGCCAGCAGCTTCTCTACAGGGGTGAACACTGAAGCTTTCTTT.

The rearrangement joins TRBV18 to TRBJ2-4; 12 positions agree with TRBD2. The length of the CDR3 is 19 residues. Germline V lookup: CDR1 KGHSH, CDR2 LQKENI. The V segment lost 5 bases and the J segment 0 bases; nucleotides outside the gene matches: 11. The DNA of the CDR3 is TGTGCCAGCTCAATACTAGCGGGAGGATTCGAGGGAGCCAAAAACATTCAGTACTTC. Its translation is CASSILAGGFEGAKNIQYF.

This chain links TRBV28 with TRBJ2-2, with a weak D call TRBD2 (5 bases). V lost 6 bases, J lost 0 bases, and 11 bases lay in between. Looked up from germline, CDR1 is MDHEN and CDR2 is SYDVKM. The length of the CDR3 is 15 residues. The CDR3 DNA sequence: TGTGCCAGCAGCCCCCGGGGAGCGAACACCGGGGAGCTGTTTTTT. Translated, it gives CASSPRGANTGELFF.

The count of this clone is one. This chain joins TRBV27 and TRBJ1-1; no clear D. The CDR3 extends over 11 amino acids. Germline V gene lookup returns CDR1 MNHEY and CDR2 SMNVEV (reference sequence). Trimming stripped 10 bases from V and 3 bases from J, with 9 bases between. The CDR3 spells CATRRDTEAFF. DNA for the CDR3: TGTGCCACCCGGCGGGACACTGAAGCTTTCTTT.

V gene TRBV6-4 combines with J gene TRBJ2-3, with 13 bases aligning to TRBD2. The CDR3 is 16 amino acids. After removal of 0 bases from V and 3 bases from J, the junction contained 0 bases not matched to a gene. The V gene's germline CDR1 is MRHNA and CDR2 SNTAGT. In DNA, the CDR3 is TGTGCCAGCAGTGACTCGACTAGCGGGGGGACAGATACGCAGTATTTT. It encodes CASSDSTSGGTDTQYF.

The chain joins TRBV3-1 (or the pseudogene TRBV3-2) to TRBJ2-2, with 11 bases that match TRBD2. The CDR3 spans 16 residues. Trimming removed 2 bases from V and 4 bases from J; junction bases left unmatched: 3. Germline CDR1 is LGHDT and CDR2 is YNNKEL (reference sequence). As DNA, the CDR3 is TGTGCCAGCAGCCAATTAGCGGGAGGGCCCACCGGGGAGCTGTTTTTT. Amino acids: CASSQLAGGPTGELFF.

The gene calls are TRBV9 and TRBJ2-1; 12 bases line up with TRBD2. J was trimmed by 7 bases and V by 4 bases; bases with no gene match: 6. CDR3 length: 15 residues. Per germline, CDR1 SGDLS and CDR2 YYNGEE. The CDR3 coding sequence is TGTGCCAGCAGCCCGACTAGCGGGAGACTGAATGAGCAGTTCTTC. It specifies CASSPTSGRLNEQFF.

In its sample, this clone was seen once. The genes are TRBV9 and TRBJ2-3, with 8 bases matching TRBD2. Trimming at V came to 1 base and at J to 0 bases, leaving 4 bases not matched to a gene. The CDR3 length is 16 residues. Germline assignment: CDR1 SGDLS and CDR2 YYNGEE. The CDR3 spells CASSVTSGTSTDTQYF. CDR3 sequence (DNA): TGTGCCAGCAGCGTAACTAGCGGAACTAGCACAGATACGCAGTATTTT. The full variable domain, its missing parts supplied by reference TRBV9 and TRBJ2-3, is DSGVTQTPKHLITATGQRVTLRCSPRSGDLSVYWYQQSLDQGLQFLIQYYNGEERAKGNILERFSAQQFPDLHSELNLSSLELGDSALYFCASSVTSGTSTDTQYFGPGTRLTVL.

The chain links TRBV27 to TRBJ1-6; maybe TRBD1 (5 bases). V shed 4 bases and J shed 6 bases, with 13 bases lying between them. The CDR3 is 15 residues long. Germline V gene lookup returns CDR1 MNHEY and CDR2 SMNVEV (reference sequence). Here the CDR3 DNA reads TGTGCCAGCAGTTGGGGCCAAGCGCGTAATTCACCCCTCCACTTT. Translating it yields CASSWGQARNSPLHF.

The chain links TRBV7-9 to TRBJ2-2, with unresolved D. Trimming shortened V by 5 bases and J by 5 bases, and 9 bases separated the two germline ends. CDR3 length equals 13 residues. Germline V gives CDR1 SEHNR, CDR2 FQNEAQ (reference sequence). The DNA for the CDR3 is TGTGCCAGCAGCCAACTTCTAACCGGGGAGCTGTTTTTT. It translates to CASSQLLTGELFF. The full variable domain, with the rest looked up from reference TRBV7-9 and TRBJ2-2, is DTGVSQNPRHKITKRGQNVTFRCDPISEHNRLYWYRQTLGQGPEFLTYFQNEAQLEKSRLLSDRFSAERPKGSFSTLEIQRTEQGDSAMYLCASSQLLTGELFFGEGSRLTVL.

The rearrangement joins TRBV7-2 to TRBJ2-3; no firm D call. CDR1 is SGHTA and CDR2 is FQGNSA in the germline V gene. V was clipped by 4 bases and J by 6 bases, with 14 bases between them. The CDR3 extends over 14 amino acids. CDR3 sequence reads: CASSSPFRYDTQYF. The CDR3 bases are TGTGCCAGCAGCTCCCCTTTCCGCTATGATACGCAGTATTTT.

The chain recombines TRBV30 with TRBJ2-1, with D tentatively TRBD2 (5 bases). CDR1 and CDR2 from the germline V gene are GTSNPN and SVGIG (reference sequence). The length of the CDR3 is 11 residues. V was trimmed by 2 bases and J by 12 bases, leaving 11 bases between them. The CDR3 reads CAWSPGRGQFF. CDR3 coding DNA: TGTGCCTGGAGTCCGGGCCGGGGGCAGTTCTTC.

The gene calls are TRBV19 and TRBJ1-1; D is uncertain. Germline assignment: CDR1 LNHDA and CDR2 SQIVND (reference sequence). The CDR3 consists of 13 residues. The V gene lost 5 bases and the J gene lost 1 base, with 8 bases spanning the gap. In DNA, the CDR3 is TGTGCCAGTAGTTCATCAAAGAACACTGAAGCTTTCTTT. Its protein is CASSSSKNTEAFF.

The CDR3 here is CASSLTGDQPQHF. The CDR3 nucleotides read TGTGCCAGCAGCTTGACAGGCGATCAGCCCCAGCATTTT. V usage is TRBV5-5 and J usage is TRBJ1-5; possibly TRBD1 for D (5 bases). CDR3 length: 13 residues. V dropped 1 base and J dropped 5 bases, with 7 bases sitting between them. Germline V gene sequence: CDR1 SGHKS, CDR2 YYEKEE (reference sequence).

Details on this clone: Other DNA sequences from this sample encode an identical CDR3 as well. The rearrangement uses TRBV7-9 and TRBJ1-1, with TRBD1 as a possible D gene (5 bases). Germline assignment: CDR1 SEHNR and CDR2 FQNEAQ (reference sequence). V shed 3 bases and J shed 1 base, with 6 bases lying between them. CDR3 length: 13 residues. The CDR3 loop is CASSLQGNTEAFF. For the CDR3, the DNA is TGTGCCAGCAGCTTGCAGGGGAACACTGAAGCTTTCTTT.

The chain has TRBV3-1 (or the pseudogene TRBV3-2) and TRBJ2-7; D remains ambiguous. The CDR3 is 11 amino acids. V lost 0 bases to trimming and J lost 6 bases, with 3 bases between them. Germline values: CDR1 LGHDT, CDR2 YNNKEL (reference sequence). CDR3 bases: TGTGCCAGCAGCCAAGACGGCGAGCAGTACTTC. Its translation: CASSQDGEQYF.

The chain has TRBV6-5 and TRBJ1-3; the match to TRBD1 covers 7 bases. Germline CDR1 and CDR2: MNHEY and SVGAGI. Germline trimming cut 6 bases from V and 0 bases from J; bases unmatched to any gene: 5. The CDR3 is made up of 15 amino acids. The CDR3 sequence is CASRDRDSSGNTIYF. The CDR3, as DNA: TGTGCCAGCAGAGACCGGGACAGCTCTGGAAACACCATATATTTT.

V usage is TRBV19 and J usage is TRBJ1-5; D uncertain. V lost 6 bases to trimming and J lost 4 bases, with 10 bases between them. The CDR3 sequence is 13 residues long. In germline, CDR1 is LNHDA, CDR2 SQIVND (reference sequence). Here the CDR3 reads CASSLSGNQPQHF. The CDR3 DNA reads TGTGCCAGTAGCCTCAGCGGAAATCAGCCCCAGCATTTT. Full variable domain (missing parts from reference TRBV19 and TRBJ1-5): DGGITQSPKYLFRKEGQNVTLSCEQNLNHDAMYWYRQDPGQGLRLIYYSQIVNDFQKGDIAEGYSVSREKKESFPLTVTSAQKNPTAFYLCASSLSGNQPQHFGDGTRLSIL.

The chain combines TRBV6-2 or TRBV6-3 with TRBJ2-1; D is unclear. This CDR3 region has 14 residues. Deletions cut 4 bases from V and 4 bases from J, with 11 bases between. Germline CDR1 MNHEY, CDR2 SVGEGT. CDR3 sequence: CASSSRLQYNEQFF. DNA of the CDR3: TGTGCCAGCAGTTCCCGATTGCAGTACAATGAGCAGTTCTTC.